This passage covers 29 T cell receptor beta chains from one sample sequenced in a study of cytomegalovirus exposure and HLA in healthy donors. PCR primers comprised 60 Vbeta and 13 Jbeta primers. TCRdb keeps only in-frame clones here, not all; method: immunoSEQ multiplex PCR. The profile shows approximately 110,000 clones, 55% to 80% of them singletons. The sample comprised PBMCs. The origin of the receptors is a woman between 25 and 40 years old in good health and CMV-seronegative.

This clone was recorded a few times. The chain is built from TRBV12-5 and TRBJ1-1, with D uncertain. CDR3 length: 12 residues. Germline V gene data show CDR1 as LGHNT and CDR2 as FRNRAP. V lost 2 bases and J 7 bases, leaving 8 bases between the germline ends. The CDR3 DNA reads as TGTGCTAGTGGTTTGCGGCGGGGTGAAGCTTTCTTT. Translation: CASGLRRGEAFF.

This sequence joins TRBV9 and TRBJ2-7, with 8 bases aligning to TRBD1. The CDR3 loop spans 15 amino acids. V was pared by 3 bases and J by 7 bases, with 12 bases of the junction left unmatched. Looked up from germline, CDR1 is SGDLS and CDR2 is YYNGEE. CDR3: CASSARGQVKAEQYF. CDR3 bases: TGTGCCAGCAGCGCGCGGGGACAGGTCAAGGCTGAGCAGTACTTC.

This rearrangement joins TRBV6-5 to TRBJ1-2; D gene uncertain. This CDR3 contains 14 residues. Trimming took 5 bases from V and 1 from J, leaving 11 bases between them. Germline CDR1 is MNHEY and CDR2 is SVGAGI. The chain's CDR3 is CASSLDRVNYGYTF. The CDR3 nucleotides are TGTGCCAGCAGTCTTGACCGGGTTAACTATGGCTACACCTTC.

The gene calls are TRBV7-2 and TRBJ1-1; D is undetermined. Germline CDR1 is SGHTA and CDR2 is FQGNSA. The CDR3 covers 14 residues. V was cut by 7 bases and J by 4 bases, with 16 bases left in between. CDR3 bases: TGTGCCAGCACTGAAGTCTCATGGGCCACTGAAGCTTTCTTT. Protein sequence: CASTEVSWATEAFF.

The chain links TRBV4-2 to TRBJ1-5; unclear D gene. Trimming pared 0 bases from V and 5 bases from J, leaving 5 bases between. Germline assignment: CDR1 LGHNA and CDR2 YNFKEQ. This CDR3 comprises 13 residues. CDR3: CASSQDRYQPQHF. In nucleotides, the CDR3 is TGTGCCAGCAGCCAAGACAGGTATCAGCCCCAGCATTTT.

The V call is TRBV7-3, the J call TRBJ2-5; D gene unclear. Matching the DNA end better, TRBJ2-7 makes the J call doubtful. The CDR3 totals 11 residues. From germline, CDR1 is SGHTA and CDR2 FQGTGA. CDR3 DNA sequence: TGTGCCAGCAGCTCGAACTACGAGCAGTACTTC. It specifies CASSSNYEQYF.

The chain is built from TRBV6-1 and TRBJ2-1, with 11 bases fitting TRBD2. Germline CDR1 is MNHNS and CDR2 is SASEGT. Unmatched junction bases numbered 4, after V lost 2 bases and J lost 7 bases. The CDR3 contains 15 residues. As DNA, the CDR3 is TGTGCCAGCAGTGAACTAGCGGGAGGAGGGAATGAGCAGTTCTTC. This codes for CASSELAGGGNEQFF.

V is TRBV28 and J is TRBJ1-1, with D perhaps matching TRBD1 (5 bases). CDR3 size: 13 residues. V gave up 5 bases and J gave up 1 base, with 8 bases separating them. CDR1 is MDHEN and CDR2 is SYDVKM in the germline V gene. CDR3 sequence: CASSITGNTEAFF. CDR3 DNA sequence: TGTGCCAGCAGTATAACAGGGAACACTGAAGCTTTCTTT. The complete variable domain, with remaining parts taken from reference TRBV28 and TRBJ1-1, reads DVKVTQSSRYLVKRTGEKVFLECVQDMDHENMFWYRQDPGLGLRLIYFSYDVKMKEKGDIPEGYSVSREKKERFSLILESASTNQTSMYLCASSITGNTEAFFGQGTRLTVV.

This chain uses TRBV30 with TRBJ2-1; D gene uncertain. V was pared by 2 bases and J by 8 bases, with 7 bases between. CDR3 size: 11 residues. The V gene's germline CDR1 is GTSNPN and CDR2 SVGIG (reference sequence). DNA for the CDR3: TGTGCCTGGAGTCGGTGGTATGAGCAGTTCTTC. It translates to CAWSRWYEQFF. Variable domain in full (rest from reference TRBV30 and TRBJ2-1): SQTIHQWPATLVQPVGSPLSLECTVEGTSNPNLYWYRQAAGRGLQLLFYSVGIGQISSEVPQNLSASRPQDRQFILSSKKLLLSDSGFYLCAWSRWYEQFFGPGTRLTVL.

This chain uses TRBV6-5 with TRBJ1-1; D is undetermined. CDR3 length: 15 amino acids. Per the germline V gene, CDR1 is MNHEY and CDR2 is SVGAGI. The V gene lost 0 bases and the J gene lost 4 bases, with 12 bases spanning the gap. CDR3 protein: CASSYSRGFGTEAFF. In DNA form, the CDR3 reads TGTGCCAGCAGTTACTCTCGGGGATTTGGCACTGAAGCTTTCTTT.

The chain recombines TRBV5-4 with TRBJ2-3, with D possibly TRBD2 on 5 matching bases. The CDR3 extends over 16 amino acids. The V end was cut by 1 base, the J end by 0 bases, with 12 bases between. CDR1 is SGHNT, CDR2 YYREEE, per germline (reference sequence). CDR3 DNA sequence: TGTGCCAGCAGCTTGCTTACTAGAGCTAGCACAGATACGCAGTATTTT. Translating it yields CASSLLTRASTDTQYF.

This chain uses TRBV11-2 with TRBJ2-1, with D tentatively TRBD2 (6 bases). V was pared by 4 bases and J by 0 bases, with 19 bases between. Germline V gene sequence: CDR1 SGHAT, CDR2 FQNNGV. This CDR3 is built from 18 residues. CDR3 in amino acids: CASSSDRTGAYSYNEQFF. CDR3 bases: TGTGCCAGCAGCTCCGACCGGACGGGAGCCTACTCCTACAATGAGCAGTTCTTC.

The chain is built from TRBV5-6 and TRBJ1-1, with 7 nucleotides matching TRBD1. CDR1 SGHDT and CDR2 YYEEEE come from the germline V gene. The CDR3 spans 16 residues. V was clipped by 0 bases and J by 4 bases; unmatched bases: 9. The CDR3 reads CASSLEGQIIATEAFF. As DNA, the CDR3 is TGTGCCAGCAGCTTGGAGGGACAGATCATAGCCACTGAAGCTTTCTTT.

This clone was counted a few times. The chain couples TRBV4-3 to TRBJ2-7; 7 bases map to TRBD1. After removal of 0 bases from V and 7 bases from J, the junction contained 6 bases not matched to a gene. The CDR3 is 14 residues long. CDR1 LGHNA and CDR2 YSLEER come from the germline V gene. CDR3 nucleotides: TGCGCCAGCAGCCAAGAAGAGGGGGCGCGAGAGCAGTACTTC. This gives the protein CASSQEEGAREQYF.

The rearrangement links TRBV4-3 to TRBJ2-3; 8 bases agree with TRBD2. The germline gives CDR1 LGHNA, CDR2 YSLEER. This CDR3 has 15 amino acids. V dropped 0 bases and J dropped 5; count of bases not matched to a gene: 4. For the CDR3, the DNA is TGCGCCAGCAGCCAAGATTGGCGGGAGGTAGATACGCAGTATTTT. Its protein is CASSQDWREVDTQYF.

This clone was detected a few times. The V and J genes are TRBV30 and TRBJ2-1, with 7 bases matching TRBD1. Unmatched junction bases numbered 8, after V lost 0 bases and J lost 6 bases. In germline, CDR1 is GTSNPN, CDR2 SVGIG (reference sequence). CDR3 length equals 15 residues. In DNA form, the CDR3 reads TGTGCCTGGAGTGTGGCAGGGGGAGTAGGCAATGAGCAGTTCTTC. Amino acids: CAWSVAGGVGNEQFF.

This chain uses TRBV14 with TRBJ1-1; the D gene is possibly TRBD1 (6 bases). V gave up 1 base and J gave up 5 bases, with 11 bases separating them. This CDR3 spans 14 amino acids. CDR1 is SGHDN and CDR2 is FVKESK in the germline V gene. The CDR3 reads CASSQVAGVTEAFF. For the CDR3, the DNA is TGTGCCAGCAGCCAAGTCGCAGGGGTGACTGAAGCTTTCTTT.

There are a few counts of this clone. This chain joins TRBV7-9 and TRBJ1-4; 10 bases line up with TRBD1. There are 16 residues in the CDR3. Germline assignment: CDR1 SEHNR and CDR2 FQNEAQ (reference sequence). With V trimmed by 4 bases and J by 7 bases, 9 bases remained unmatched. The CDR3 DNA follows: TGTGCCAGCAGCTCGGGCGACAGGGGGCGCGGTGAAAAACTGTTTTTT. Amino acid sequence: CASSSGDRGRGEKLFF.

This chain connects TRBV5-6 to TRBJ1-2, with 10 positions matching TRBD1. Trimming took 8 bases from V and 1 from J; bases not matched to a gene: 5. The CDR3 runs to 14 residues. Looked up from germline, CDR1 is SGHDT and CDR2 is YYEEEE. The CDR3 sequence: CASIGQGGNYGYTF. The CDR3 DNA reads as TGTGCCAGTATTGGACAGGGGGGTAACTATGGCTACACCTTC.

The chain joins TRBV2 to TRBJ2-5; 12 nucleotides align to TRBD1. This CDR3 has 15 residues. After removal of 6 bases from V and 5 bases from J, the junction contained 7 bases not matched to a gene. The germline V gene has CDR1 SNHLY and CDR2 FYNNEI. CDR3 protein: CASRAGQGARETQYF. CDR3 sequence (DNA): TGTGCCAGCAGGGCGGGACAGGGGGCCAGGGAGACCCAGTACTTC.

The genes are TRBV10-2 and TRBJ2-3, with 8 nucleotides matching TRBD2. The junction had 7 bases not matched to a gene; V was cut back by 5 bases and J by 6 bases. This CDR3 is 14 amino acids long. Germline assignment: CDR1 WSHSY and CDR2 SAAADI. CDR3 amino acids: CASSRQRETDTQYF. For the CDR3, the DNA is TGCGCCAGCAGTAGGCAGCGGGAGACTGATACGCAGTATTTT.

The J gene is TRBJ2-7, the V gene TRBV5-5; D remains ambiguous. Germline V gives CDR1 SGHKS, CDR2 YYEKEE (reference sequence). Trimming took 4 bases from V and 1 from J, leaving 6 bases between them. The CDR3 is 12 residues long. In nucleotides, the CDR3 is TGTGCCAGCAGCGCGCTGTCCTACGAGCAGTACTTC. Its translation is CASSALSYEQYF.

This clone was seen a handful of times. This chain uses TRBV27 with TRBJ2-1, with TRBD2 identical over 7 bases. J lost 8 bases, V lost 0 bases, and 7 bases had no gene match. This CDR3 is 15 amino acids long. CDR1 and CDR2 (germline): MNHEY, SMNVEV (reference sequence). Here the CDR3 reads CASSLSGGPSDEQFF. The CDR3 nucleotides are TGTGCCAGCAGTTTATCGGGAGGGCCCTCGGATGAGCAGTTCTTC.

This chain links TRBV30 with TRBJ1-1; D is uncertain. The CDR3 sequence is 13 residues long. Trimming removed 2 bases at V and 8 bases at J, with 15 bases between. Germline assignment: CDR1 GTSNPN and CDR2 SVGIG (reference sequence). The CDR3 sequence: CAWSPWGAGEAFF. The CDR3 DNA follows: TGTGCCTGGAGTCCCTGGGGAGCGGGGGAAGCTTTCTTT.

CDR3 loop: CASSWAGSGNTIYF. The DNA for the CDR3 is TGTGCCAGCAGTTGGGCGGGATCTGGAAACACCATATATTTT. The V and J genes are TRBV28 and TRBJ1-3, with D hard to call. The CDR3 consists of 14 residues. Trimming pared 4 bases from V and 1 base from J, leaving 8 bases between. Germline values: CDR1 MDHEN, CDR2 SYDVKM.

The V call is TRBV4-3, the J call TRBJ2-3, with a tentative D call TRBD1 (6 bases). Between the trimmed V and J ends, which lost 1 base and 0 bases, there was a span of 11 bases. The CDR3 is 16 residues long. Germline V CDR1 and CDR2: LGHNA, YSLEER. The CDR3 coding sequence is TGCGCCAGCAGCCAAGTTATGGGGGCGAGCACAGATACGCAGTATTTT. This codes for CASSQVMGASTDTQYF.

This chain links TRBV14 with TRBJ2-7; 12 bases map to TRBD2. Germline V gene lookup returns CDR1 SGHDN and CDR2 FVKESK. J was trimmed by 6 bases and V by 1 base; bases with no gene match: 4. The CDR3 extends over 15 amino acids. CDR3 DNA: TGTGCCAGCAGCCAAGCGGGACTAGCGGGCCTCGAGCAGTACTTC. Amino acids: CASSQAGLAGLEQYF.

CDR3 nucleotides: TGTGCCAGCAGCCCCCTAAGGGGGTCGGAATTGACTGAAGCTTTCTTT. This codes for CASSPLRGSELTEAFF. The rearrangement uses TRBV28 and TRBJ1-1; the D gene is possibly TRBD1 (6 bases). Trimming took 6 bases from V and 5 from J, leaving 22 bases between them. Per the germline V gene, CDR1 is MDHEN and CDR2 is SYDVKM. This CDR3 is built from 16 residues.

The table lists this clone with a few counts. CDR3 sequence: CASSRTDRASLYGYTF. The CDR3 DNA is TGTGCCAGCAGCAGAACGGACAGGGCTTCCCTCTATGGCTACACCTTC. The chain joins TRBV5-8 to TRBJ1-2; TRBD1 matches 8 bases. The CDR3 contains 16 residues. Germline CDR1 reads SGHTS; CDR2 reads YDEGEE. The V and J ends lost 4 bases and 4 bases, in that order; junction bases with no gene match: 12.